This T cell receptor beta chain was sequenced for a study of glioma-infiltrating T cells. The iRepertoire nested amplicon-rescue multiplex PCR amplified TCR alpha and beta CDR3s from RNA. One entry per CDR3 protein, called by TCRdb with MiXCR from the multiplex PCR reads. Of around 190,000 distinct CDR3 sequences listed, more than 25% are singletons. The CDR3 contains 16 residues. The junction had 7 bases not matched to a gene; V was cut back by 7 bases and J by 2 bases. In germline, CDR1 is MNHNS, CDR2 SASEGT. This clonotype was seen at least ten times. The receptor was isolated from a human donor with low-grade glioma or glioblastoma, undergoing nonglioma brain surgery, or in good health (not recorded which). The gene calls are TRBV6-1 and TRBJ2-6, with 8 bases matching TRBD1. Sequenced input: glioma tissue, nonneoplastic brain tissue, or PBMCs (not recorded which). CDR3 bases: TGTGCCAGCAAAAACAGGGGGGAAGCTGGGGCCAACGTCCTGACTTTC. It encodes CASKNRGEAGANVLTF.